The sample holds a few counts of the clone carrying this T cell receptor beta chain. Its antigen is still unknown. Distinct nucleotide sequences in the sample also encode this CDR3. The record originates from a study of beta chain features in type 1 diabetes. General study points: When Type 1 diabetes patients were examined, their TCRB CDR3s proved moderately but significantly shorter in all four CD4+ subsets. Cells that show high TCR expression could be over-represented by cDNA sequencing. For patients and controls alike, PCR might favor shorter templates to the same degree.

Expressed TCRB transcripts were sequenced because the entire RNA isolate underwent reverse transcription. Assay used: immunoSEQ multiplex PCR; TCRdb lists only in-frame clones, some missing. Of some 660,000 clones listed, around 15% are singletons. The CDR3 loop spans 12 amino acids. Germline CDR1 and CDR2: SGHTA and FQGNSA. Trimming took 3 bases from V and 3 from J, leaving 4 bases between them. In total, each donor contributed a single heparinised blood draw that averaged roughly 100 mL. The chain has TRBV7-2 and TRBJ2-3, with D hard to call. Sample: naive CD4+ T cells from blood. The TCR originated in a man between 18 and 29 years old with type 1 diabetes. This CDR3 reads CASSFFTDTQYF. For the CDR3, the DNA is TGTGCCAGCAGCTTTTTTACAGATACGCAGTATTTT.